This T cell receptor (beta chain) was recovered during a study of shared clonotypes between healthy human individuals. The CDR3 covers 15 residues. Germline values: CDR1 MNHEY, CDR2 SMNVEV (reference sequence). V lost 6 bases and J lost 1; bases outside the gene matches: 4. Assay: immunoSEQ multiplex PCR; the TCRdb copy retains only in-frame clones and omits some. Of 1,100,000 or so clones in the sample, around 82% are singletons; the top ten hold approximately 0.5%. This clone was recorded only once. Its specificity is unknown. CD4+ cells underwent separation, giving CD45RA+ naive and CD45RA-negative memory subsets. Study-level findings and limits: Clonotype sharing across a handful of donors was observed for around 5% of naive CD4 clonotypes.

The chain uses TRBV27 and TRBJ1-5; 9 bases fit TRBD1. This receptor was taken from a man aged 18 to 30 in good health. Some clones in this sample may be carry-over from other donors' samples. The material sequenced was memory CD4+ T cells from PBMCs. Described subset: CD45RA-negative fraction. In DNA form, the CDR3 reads TGTGCCAGCAGCCGCGGACAGGGGAGCAATCAGCCCCAGCATTTT. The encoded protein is CASSRGQGSNQPQHF.